One sample yielded the 30 T cell receptor beta chains listed below, sequenced in a study of cytomegalovirus exposure and HLA in healthy donors. Profiling relied on immunoSEQ multiplex PCR, and the TCRdb table lists in-frame clones only, not all of them. The sample consists of more than 300,000 clones, 86% of them appearing once. Sequenced input: PBMCs. Receptors originate from a woman between 18 and 29 years old in good health and CMV-seronegative.

The chain links TRBV6-5 to TRBJ2-1; TRBD2 matches at 8 bases. The CDR3 spans 16 residues. Germline V gene lookup returns CDR1 MNHEY and CDR2 SVGAGI. The junction had 9 bases not matched to a gene; V was cut back by 0 bases and J by 8 bases. The CDR3 coding sequence is TGTGCCAGCAGTTACTCTAGCGGGGACTTACGGTATGAGCAGTTCTTC. This gives the protein CASSYSSGDLRYEQFF.

The gene calls are TRBV4-2 and TRBJ2-1, with TRBD2 matching 7 bases. V dropped 0 bases and J dropped 4; count of bases not matched to a gene: 3. This CDR3 region has 15 residues. Per germline, CDR1 LGHNA and CDR2 YNFKEQ. The CDR3 sequence: CASSQEAGAYNEQFF. CDR3 DNA: TGTGCCAGCAGCCAAGAGGCGGGAGCGTACAATGAGCAGTTCTTC.

A single count supports this clone. This chain connects TRBV19 to TRBJ2-3; TRBD2 matches at 9 bases. Unmatched junction bases numbered 5, after V lost 7 bases and J lost 6 bases. The CDR3 runs 13 residues. CDR1 is LNHDA, CDR2 SQIVND, per germline (reference sequence). This CDR3 is CASTQGLADTQYF. In nucleotides, the CDR3 is TGTGCCAGTACCCAGGGACTAGCTGATACGCAGTATTTT.

The chain couples TRBV7-9 to TRBJ2-7; D gene unclear. The ends were cut back, 1 base at V and 7 bases at J, with 11 bases in the middle. The CDR3 extends over 13 amino acids. Germline V gene sequence: CDR1 SEHNR, CDR2 FQNEAQ (reference sequence). CDR3 nucleotide sequence: TGTGCCAGCAGCTTAGTAGTATCGGTAGAGCAGTACTTC. This gives the protein CASSLVVSVEQYF.

The CDR3 sequence: CASSLGWQYEQYF. As DNA, the CDR3 is TGTGCCAGCAGCTTAGGGTGGCAGTACGAGCAGTACTTC. This chain uses TRBV7-9 with TRBJ2-7, with D hard to call. The germline V gene encodes CDR1 SEHNR and CDR2 FQNEAQ (reference sequence). V dropped 1 base and J dropped 4 bases, with 8 bases sitting between them. CDR3 size: 13 residues.

The chain is built from TRBV10-3 and TRBJ1-5; a weak D match, TRBD1 (6 bases). This CDR3 has 13 amino acids. Germline V lookup: CDR1 ENHRY, CDR2 SYGVKD. V was clipped by 6 bases and J by 4 bases, with 10 bases between them. The CDR3 loop is CAISNRENQPQHF. CDR3 in DNA: TGTGCCATCAGCAACAGGGAAAATCAGCCCCAGCATTTT.

The rearrangement uses TRBV7-8 and TRBJ2-7; the match to TRBD2 covers 8 bases. Germline values: CDR1 SGHVS, CDR2 FQNEAQ. There are 14 residues in the CDR3. Trimming cost V 8 bases and J 3 bases; bases outside gene matches: 9. The CDR3 DNA sequence: TGTGCCAGCGCCCCACTAGCGGTGATCTACGAGCAGTACTTC. Protein product: CASAPLAVIYEQYF.

J is TRBJ2-1 and V is TRBV7-2; 9 bases map to TRBD2. Germline CDR1 reads SGHTA; CDR2 reads FQGNSA. The CDR3 totals 17 residues. V lost 6 bases to trimming and J lost 0 bases; unmatched junction nucleotides: 9. The CDR3 spells CASRPTSGDGSYNEQFF. DNA for the CDR3: TGTGCCAGCAGACCGACTAGCGGAGATGGCTCCTACAATGAGCAGTTCTTC.

The chain uses TRBV18 and TRBJ2-1; 10 bases are a match to TRBD1. The CDR3 runs 18 residues. The ends lost 2 bases at V and 1 base at J; junction bases unmatched: 8. Germline assignment: CDR1 KGHSH and CDR2 LQKENI. The CDR3 spells CASSPVGQGVGSYNEQFF. CDR3 DNA sequence: TGTGCCAGCTCACCAGTTGGACAGGGGGTTGGGTCCTACAATGAGCAGTTCTTC. Using reference TRBV18 and TRBJ2-1 for the parts outside the CDR3, the full variable domain is NAGVMQNPRHLVRRRGQEARLRCSPMKGHSHVYWYRQLPEEGLKFMVYLQKENIIDESGMPKERFSAEFPKEGPSILRIQQVVRGDSAAYFCASSPVGQGVGSYNEQFFGPGTRLTVL.

The chain uses TRBV4-2 and TRBJ2-5; 10 positions match TRBD1. This CDR3 comprises 17 residues. V gave up 0 bases and J gave up 4 bases; unmatched junction bases: 8. CDR1 and CDR2 from the germline V gene are LGHNA and YNFKEQ. CDR3 region: CASSQDLVGDRGETQYF. The DNA of the CDR3 is TGTGCCAGCAGCCAAGACCTGGTCGGGGACAGGGGAGAGACCCAGTACTTC.

The J gene is TRBJ2-4, the V gene TRBV4-3, with D tentatively TRBD1 (5 bases). CDR1 is LGHNA, CDR2 YSLEER, per germline. This CDR3 is 19 amino acids long. Trimming took off 0 bases at V and 0 bases at J, with 18 bases between the two ends. The CDR3 sequence is CASSQDLVGQTLAKNIQYF. CDR3 DNA sequence: TGCGCCAGCAGCCAAGATCTGGTGGGGCAAACCTTAGCCAAAAACATTCAGTACTTC.

The chain couples TRBV19 to TRBJ1-5, with D hard to call. The CDR3 length is 15 residues. Per the germline V gene, CDR1 is LNHDA and CDR2 is SQIVND (reference sequence). The V end lost 7 bases, the J end lost 0 bases, and 13 bases lay between the germline ends. CDR3 sequence reads: CASIREGYSNQPQHF. For the CDR3, the DNA is TGTGCCAGTATCCGGGAGGGTTATAGCAATCAGCCCCAGCATTTT.

This clone appeared a few times. The V gene is TRBV9, the J gene TRBJ1-2; 7 nucleotides match TRBD1. CDR1 and CDR2 from the germline V gene are SGDLS and YYNGEE. V was clipped by 4 bases and J by 2 bases; unmatched bases: 5. The CDR3 loop spans 14 amino acids. This CDR3 reads CASSPDRANYGYTF. Here the CDR3 DNA reads TGTGCCAGCAGCCCAGACAGGGCAAACTATGGCTACACCTTC.

The genes are TRBV5-1 and TRBJ2-7; TRBD1 is a possible D gene (6 bases). Trimming removed 2 bases from V and 4 bases from J, with 16 bases in between. The CDR3 is 15 residues long. The V gene's germline CDR1 is SGHRS and CDR2 YFSETQ. The CDR3 region is CASSLRGEGEYEQYF. The CDR3 DNA reads as TGCGCCAGCAGCTTAAGGGGCGAGGGGGAGTACGAGCAGTACTTC. Full variable domain (remainder filled in from reference TRBV5-1 and TRBJ2-7): KAGVTQTPRYLIKTRGQQVTLSCSPISGHRSVSWYQQTPGQGLQFLFEYFSETQRNKGNFPGRFSGRQFSNSRSEMNVSTLELGDSALYLCASSLRGEGEYEQYFGPGTRLTVT.

The genes are TRBV2 and TRBJ2-1, with 10 bases lining up with TRBD1. Germline V gene lookup returns CDR1 SNHLY and CDR2 FYNNEI. This CDR3 comprises 14 residues. V lost 5 bases and J lost 9; bases outside the gene matches: 7. Written as DNA, the CDR3 is TGTGCCAGCAGTTCACCGACAGGGGGCGTTGAGCAGTTCTTC. Encoded protein: CASSSPTGGVEQFF.

The V call is TRBV4-1, the J call TRBJ2-1; weak D call: TRBD1 (6 bases). V dropped 7 bases and J dropped 9 bases, with 16 bases sitting between them. CDR3 length equals 13 residues. Germline V gene data show CDR1 as MGHRA and CDR2 as YSYEKL. CDR3 region: CASTAGVRGEQFF. The CDR3 nucleotides are TGCGCCAGCACGGCAGGGGTTAGAGGTGAGCAGTTCTTC.

The chain carries TRBV5-4 and TRBJ1-2; 10 bases agree with TRBD1. Looked up from germline, CDR1 is SGHNT and CDR2 is YYREEE (reference sequence). The CDR3 is made up of 17 amino acids. V was clipped by 0 bases and J by 1 base; unmatched bases: 6. In DNA, the CDR3 is TGTGCCAGCAGCTTGGGACAGGGGGCGGCCTATAACTATGGCTACACCTTC. Amino acid sequence: CASSLGQGAAYNYGYTF.

The chain links TRBV7-2 to TRBJ2-7; D unclear. V was pared by 1 base and J by 3 bases, with 7 bases between. The CDR3 spans 13 residues. The germline CDR1 and CDR2 sequences are SGHTA and FQGNSA. The CDR3 here is CASSLGTRYEQYF. The CDR3 DNA reads as TGTGCCAGCAGCTTAGGTACACGCTACGAGCAGTACTTC.

V gene TRBV10-3 combines with J gene TRBJ1-2; D may be TRBD1 (5 bases). The CDR3 is 16 residues long. Trimming left V 0 bases short and J 1 base short, with 12 bases between. Germline assignment: CDR1 ENHRY and CDR2 SYGVKD. This chain's CDR3 is CAISESNDRNNYGYTF. In nucleotides, the CDR3 is TGTGCCATCAGTGAGTCTAATGACAGAAATAACTATGGCTACACCTTC.

In this sample, this clone turned up once. This chain links TRBV9 with TRBJ2-4; D gene uncertain. Trimming shortened V by 0 bases and J by 15 bases, and 13 bases separated the two germline ends. CDR1 is SGDLS and CDR2 is YYNGEE in the germline V gene. This CDR3 comprises 12 residues. CDR3 protein: CASSVGLGPTYF. The CDR3 nucleotides read TGTGCCAGCAGCGTAGGGCTAGGCCCGACGTACTTC.

The rearrangement joins TRBV7-2 to TRBJ2-5; D unclear. This CDR3 spans 12 amino acids. V dropped 1 base and J dropped 4 bases, with 4 bases sitting between them. Germline V gene data show CDR1 as SGHTA and CDR2 as FQGNSA. This CDR3 reads CASSLVRETQYF. The CDR3 nucleotides read TGTGCCAGCAGCTTAGTGCGAGAGACCCAGTACTTC.

The genes are TRBV25-1 and TRBJ1-1; 8 bases are a match to TRBD1. The CDR3 sequence is 13 residues long. V was pared by 6 bases and J by 5 bases, with 5 bases of the junction left unmatched. Looked up from germline, CDR1 is MGHDK and CDR2 is SYGVNS. The CDR3 DNA reads as TGTGCCAGCAGGATAGGACAGGGAACTGAAGCTTTCTTT. Amino acid sequence: CASRIGQGTEAFF.

The chain recombines TRBV27 with TRBJ2-6, with a possible D match to TRBD2 (6 bases). The V and J ends lost 6 bases and 4 bases respectively, with 25 bases between them. The germline CDR1 and CDR2 sequences are MNHEY and SMNVEV (reference sequence). This CDR3 is built from 19 residues. This CDR3 is CASSPLRGNLFYGANVLTF. CDR3 DNA sequence: TGTGCCAGCAGCCCGCTCCGCGGGAATTTATTTTACGGGGCCAACGTCCTGACTTTC.

This clone was detected a few times. V and J are TRBV6-5 and TRBJ2-7; TRBD2 might be the D (5 bases). The CDR3 runs 13 residues. Deletions cut 6 bases from V and 3 bases from J, with 12 bases between. Germline V gene data show CDR1 as MNHEY and CDR2 as SVGAGI. In DNA, the CDR3 is TGTGCCAGCAGAGACCCGGGATACTACGAGCAGTACTTC. It is translated as CASRDPGYYEQYF.

This clone has at least ten counts. The CDR3 spells CASSRTSGSGEQYF. CDR3 sequence (DNA): TGTGCCAGCAGTCGGACTAGCGGGAGTGGCGAGCAGTACTTC. The chain combines TRBV27 with TRBJ2-7; TRBD2 aligns across 13 bases. The CDR3 consists of 14 residues. After removal of 5 bases from V and 6 bases from J, the junction contained 4 bases not matched to a gene. Germline CDR1 and CDR2: MNHEY and SMNVEV (reference sequence).

This clone showed up just a few times. The J gene is TRBJ2-1, the V gene TRBV27; 7 bases agree with TRBD2. J gave up 4 bases and V 2 bases, and 5 bases lay outside the gene matches. This CDR3 is built from 15 residues. The germline V gene has CDR1 MNHEY and CDR2 SMNVEV (reference sequence). CDR3 amino acids: CASSLRRESYNEQFF. The CDR3 DNA reads TGTGCCAGCAGTTTAAGGCGGGAGAGTTACAATGAGCAGTTCTTC.

J is TRBJ2-2 and V is TRBV19; 7 positions agree with TRBD1. J gave up 4 bases and V 4 bases, and 3 bases lay outside the gene matches. CDR3 length equals 14 residues. The germline gives CDR1 LNHDA, CDR2 SQIVND (reference sequence). The CDR3 bases are TGTGCCAGTAGTAAGGGGGCTTTCACCGGGGAGCTGTTTTTT. It translates to CASSKGAFTGELFF.

The chain combines TRBV27 with TRBJ2-7; TRBD2 agrees at 7 bases. V was pared by 6 bases and J by 0 bases, with 8 bases of the junction left unmatched. CDR1 is MNHEY, CDR2 SMNVEV, per germline (reference sequence). This CDR3 has 15 residues. The chain's CDR3 is CASSQAGTSSYEQYF. In DNA, the CDR3 is TGTGCCAGCAGCCAAGCGGGAACCAGCTCCTACGAGCAGTACTTC.

The rearrangement uses TRBV6-1 and TRBJ2-7; 10 nucleotides align to TRBD2. CDR3 length equals 14 residues. V trimming: 3 bases; J trimming: 2 bases; junction bases outside the gene matches: 1. Per germline, CDR1 MNHNS and CDR2 SASEGT. This CDR3 is CASSDSGRTYEQYF. The CDR3, as DNA: TGTGCCAGCAGTGATAGCGGGAGGACCTACGAGCAGTACTTC.

The chain couples TRBV27 to TRBJ2-7, with TRBD1 matching over 8 bases. The CDR3 runs to 14 residues. Unmatched junction bases numbered 5, after V lost 4 bases and J lost 3 bases. Germline V gives CDR1 MNHEY, CDR2 SMNVEV (reference sequence). CDR3 sequence reads: CASSSRGLSYEQYF. In nucleotides, the CDR3 is TGTGCCAGCAGTTCCAGGGGGCTTAGCTACGAGCAGTACTTC.